The rows below give T cell receptor beta chains drawn from one sample of a study of cytomegalovirus exposure and HLA in healthy donors. Repertoires were generated with immunoSEQ multiplex PCR, while TCRdb's copy carries only in-frame clones and drops some. Among 220,000 or so clones, around four fifths were seen once, and the ten largest hold around 5.6%. The sequencing sample was made of PBMCs. The receptor source for this set is a woman aged 18-29 years in good health and CMV-seronegative. The CDR3 runs from the conserved cysteine through the conserved F or W. The order of the fields is CDR3 length, D gene, V gene, J gene, clone size, CDR3 protein, CDR3 DNA. A D gene is named only where the DNA matches it firmly. The size field is filled for only some rows; it gives once, few, many or a size class.

14	-	TRBV6-5	TRBJ1-1	-	CASSYSRGGTEAFF	TGTGCCAGCAGTTACTCGAGGGGGGGCACTGAAGCTTTCTTT
13	-	TRBV25-1	TRBJ2-7	-	CASSDPPSYEQYF	TGTGCCAGCAGTGATCCGCCCTCCTACGAGCAGTACTTC
15	TRBD2	TRBV29-1	TRBJ2-5	-	CSVVGAGESGETQYF	TGCAGCGTTGTAGGAGCGGGAGAATCGGGGGAGACCCAGTACTTC
13	-	TRBV18	TRBJ1-1	few	CASSQAKNTEAFF	TGTGCCAGCTCCCAGGCTAAGAACACTGAAGCTTTCTTT
15	-	TRBV18	TRBJ2-7	few	CASSVDPGGAYEQYF	TGTGCCAGTTCTGTCGATCCAGGGGGGGCCTACGAGCAGTACTTC
13	-	TRBV9	TRBJ1-2	-	CASSPHPAYGYTF	TGTGCCAGCAGCCCCCACCCCGCCTATGGCTACACCTTC
13	-	TRBV6-5	TRBJ1-1	-	CASSRGAWTEAFF	TGTGCCAGCAGCCGAGGGGCGTGGACTGAAGCTTTCTTT
20	TRBD2	TRBV7-7	TRBJ2-3	-	CASSLASGTSGRASPDTQYF	TGTGCCAGCAGCTTAGCATCCGGGACTAGCGGGAGGGCATCACCAGATACGCAGTATTTT
12	-	TRBV29-1	TRBJ1-2	-	CSVAAGPYGYTF	TGCAGCGTTGCTGCTGGGCCCTATGGCTACACCTTC
16	TRBD1	TRBV7-9	TRBJ2-1	-	CASSHPRDRGNNEQFF	TGTGCCAGCAGCCACCCTCGGGACAGGGGAAACAATGAGCAGTTCTTC
11	TRBD1	TRBV29-1	TRBJ1-4	once	CSVDNRGKLFF	TGCAGCGTTGATAACAGGGGAAAACTGTTTTTT
19	TRBD2	TRBV7-2	TRBJ2-7	-	CASRIQQTSGLAETYEQYF	TGTGCCAGCAGGATACAACAAACCTCGGGACTAGCGGAGACCTACGAGCAGTACTTC
13	TRBD1	TRBV6-1	TRBJ2-1	many	CASSLTGTNEQFF	TGTGCCAGCAGTTTGACAGGGACCAATGAGCAGTTCTTC
16	TRBD2	TRBV2	TRBJ2-3	-	CASSEEGSGGQDTQYF	TGTGCCAGCAGTGAAGAGGGTAGCGGGGGACAAGATACGCAGTATTTT
14	TRBD1	TRBV7-9	TRBJ1-2	few	CASSRGQAAHGYTF	TGTGCCAGCAGCCGGGGACAGGCGGCCCATGGCTACACCTTC
16	TRBD2	TRBV2	TRBJ2-1	-	CASSEYLAETYNEQFF	TGTGCCAGCAGTGAATACCTAGCGGAGACCTACAATGAGCAGTTCTTC
13	-	TRBV5-1	TRBJ1-1	-	CASSLAGNTEAFF	TGCGCCAGCAGCTTGGCCGGGAACACTGAAGCTTTCTTT
16	-	TRBV7-6	TRBJ2-6	-	CASSLGASSGANVLTF	TGTGCCAGCAGCTTAGGGGCGAGCTCTGGGGCCAACGTCCTGACTTTC
13	-	TRBV5-1	TRBJ1-5	-	CASSLMGAQPQHF	TGCGCCAGCAGCTTGATGGGGGCGCAGCCCCAGCATTTT
16	TRBD1	TRBV5-1	TRBJ2-2	-	CASSLIPGGGPGELFF	TGCGCCAGCAGCTTGATACCAGGGGGCGGGCCCGGGGAGCTGTTTTTT
11	-	TRBV20-1	TRBJ1-5	once	CSARFDGPQHF	TGCAGTGCTAGGTTTGATGGACCCCAGCATTTT
12	TRBD1	TRBV29-1	TRBJ2-5	-	CSALTGRETQYF	TGCAGCGCGCTGACAGGGCGAGAGACCCAGTACTTC
15	TRBD2	TRBV7-2	TRBJ2-1	-	CASSLGTSVYNEQFF	TGTGCCAGCAGCTTAGGGACTAGCGTCTACAATGAGCAGTTCTTC
13	-	TRBV27	TRBJ2-3	-	CASSLGQRDTQYF	TGTGCCAGCAGTTTAGGACAGCGGGATACGCAGTATTTT
13	-	TRBV2	TRBJ1-5	-	CASSQQLNQPQHF	TGTGCCAGCAGTCAACAGTTGAATCAGCCCCAGCATTTT
15	TRBD2	TRBV11-2	TRBJ2-1	-	CASSSSSGTYNEQFF	TGTGCCAGCAGCTCCTCTAGCGGGACTTACAATGAGCAGTTCTTC
14	-	TRBV9	TRBJ2-7	-	CASSTNPGGYEQYF	TGTGCCAGCAGTACAAACCCAGGGGGGTACGAGCAGTACTTC
15	-	TRBV13	TRBJ2-7	-	CASSLTARKSYEQYF	TGTGCCAGCAGCTTAACGGCCAGGAAATCCTACGAGCAGTACTTC
16	-	TRBV6-4	TRBJ1-2	-	CASSDSTVGPIYGYTF	TGTGCCAGCAGTGACTCGACGGTCGGGCCGATCTATGGCTACACCTTC
14	TRBD1	TRBV7-9	TRBJ1-2	-	CASSDRGQGDGYTF	TGTGCCAGCAGCGACCGAGGACAGGGGGATGGCTACACCTTC
14	-	TRBV6-1	TRBJ2-7	-	CASSETRGGYEQYF	TGTGCCAGCAGTGAAACTAGGGGGGGATACGAGCAGTACTTC
13	-	TRBV18	TRBJ2-7	-	CASTTRELAEQYF	TGTGCCAGCACTACTAGGGAGTTAGCCGAGCAGTACTTC
13	-	TRBV11-3	TRBJ2-1	-	CASSLGNLNEQFF	TGTGCCAGCAGCTTAGGGAATCTTAATGAGCAGTTCTTC
12	TRBD1	TRBV7-9	TRBJ1-1	-	CASSWTGSEAFF	TGTGCCAGCAGCTGGACAGGTTCTGAAGCTTTCTTT
14	TRBD1	TRBV5-1	TRBJ2-7	-	CASSLGTATYEQYF	TGCGCCAGCAGCTTAGGGACAGCAACCTACGAGCAGTACTTC
11	-	TRBV29-1	TRBJ2-3	-	CSASSGDTQYF	TGCAGCGCCTCGAGCGGGGATACGCAGTATTTT
16	-	TRBV5-1	TRBJ2-5	-	CASSSAQGTEKETQYF	TGCGCCAGCAGCTCGGCCCAAGGGACGGAGAAAGAGACCCAGTACTTC
15	-	TRBV10-1	TRBJ1-5	-	CASSELPPRGQPQHF	TGCGCCAGCAGTGAGTTGCCACCCCGGGGACAGCCCCAGCATTTT
16	TRBD1	TRBV4-1	TRBJ1-1	-	CASSQPPGQGYTEAFF	TGCGCCAGCAGCCAACCACCGGGACAGGGGTACACTGAAGCTTTCTTT
13	TRBD1	TRBV30	TRBJ1-2	-	CASPGQGVGGYTF	TGTGCCTCCCCGGGACAGGGGGTAGGTGGCTACACCTTC
15	-	TRBV6-1	TRBJ1-1	-	CASSDEGWLNTEAFF	TGTGCCAGCAGTGATGAGGGGTGGTTGAACACTGAAGCTTTCTTT
14	-	TRBV5-1	TRBJ2-3	-	CASRDGFSTDTQYF	TGCGCCAGCCGAGACGGGTTTAGCACAGATACGCAGTATTTT
16	TRBD1	TRBV6-1	TRBJ2-7	-	CASSEGRRTGVNEQYF	TGTGCCAGCAGTGAAGGGCGGAGGACAGGGGTAAACGAGCAGTACTTC
14	-	TRBV28	TRBJ2-5	-	CASSLPTGGRTQYF	TGTGCCAGCAGTCTACCGACTGGGGGTCGGACCCAGTACTTC
14	-	TRBV6-1	TRBJ1-1	-	CASRHKSGNTEAFF	TGTGCCAGCAGACATAAGTCCGGGAACACTGAAGCTTTCTTT
14	-	TRBV28	TRBJ1-1	-	CASRSERVNTEAFF	TGTGCCAGCAGGTCGGAGAGGGTGAACACTGAAGCTTTCTTT